These T cell receptor beta chains were read from a single sample in a study of blood T cell repertoires in COVID-19. The data were produced by immunoSEQ multiplex PCR, yet TCRdb's version contains in-frame clones alone and is incomplete. Found here are over 60,000 clones, 90% of them singletons; the top ten hold around 0.47%. Sequencing was done on a sample of peripheral blood. Receptors were obtained from a man aged 50 to 59 with COVID-19, enrolled during active disease. Both conserved end residues are part of each CDR3. D genes are given only for firm matches. Clone size is not always given. Where it is, it says once, few, many or a class for expanded clones.

DNA: TGTGCCTGGAGTGTAGGGACAGGGCCTAATGAAAAACTGTTTTTT
CDR3: CAWSVGTGPNEKLFF
J: TRBJ1-4
D: TRBD1
size: -
V: TRBV30
length: 15

DNA: TGCGCCAGCAGCAAGGACAGGGAGACCCTCGCTGGGGCCAACGTCCTGACTTTC
CDR3: CASSKDRETLAGANVLTF
J: TRBJ2-6
D: TRBD1
size: -
V: TRBV5-1
length: 18

DNA: TGCGCCAGCAGTCAACAGAGGGATCAGCCCCAGCATTTT
CDR3: CASSQQRDQPQHF
J: TRBJ1-5
D: -
size: -
V: TRBV4-1
length: 13

DNA: TGTGCCAGCAAACAGAACGGGAGGGCCTTCTCAGATACGCAGTATTTT
CDR3: CASKQNGRAFSDTQYF
J: TRBJ2-3
D: TRBD2
size: once
V: TRBV19
length: 16

DNA: TGTGCCACCCCGGGACAGGGGCATGGCTACACCTTC
CDR3: CATPGQGHGYTF
J: TRBJ1-2
D: TRBD1
size: -
V: TRBV28
length: 12

DNA: TGTGCCAGCTCACGGGGACTAGCGGGAGGATCCTACGAGCAGTACTTC
CDR3: CASSRGLAGGSYEQYF
J: TRBJ2-7
D: TRBD2
size: -
V: TRBV18
length: 16

DNA: TGCAGCGTCTATACGATCCAACAGGGGGCGAACTATGGCTACACCTTC
CDR3: CSVYTIQQGANYGYTF
J: TRBJ1-2
D: TRBD1
size: -
V: TRBV29-1
length: 16

DNA: TGTGCCAGCAGCTTTGCGATGAACACTGAAGCTTTCTTT
CDR3: CASSFAMNTEAFF
J: TRBJ1-1
D: -
size: -
V: TRBV7-2
length: 13

DNA: TGTGCCAGCACTGGAAGGGGATTGAACACTGAAGCTTTCTTT
CDR3: CASTGRGLNTEAFF
J: TRBJ1-1
D: -
size: -
V: TRBV2
length: 14

DNA: TGTGCCAGCAGCCCGCGGACAGGGAGAGAGACCCAGTACTTC
CDR3: CASSPRTGRETQYF
J: TRBJ2-5
D: TRBD1
size: -
V: TRBV7-2
length: 14

DNA: TGCGCCAGCAGCTGGACACCGGGACAGGGACCTCAAATGAACACTGAAGCTTTCTTT
CDR3: CASSWTPGQGPQMNTEAFF
J: TRBJ1-1
D: TRBD1
size: -
V: TRBV5-1
length: 19

DNA: TGTGCCAGCAGCCGGGAAGGAGGACAGGGTGGCGAGAAACTGTTTTTT
CDR3: CASSREGGQGGEKLFF
J: TRBJ1-4
D: TRBD1
size: -
V: TRBV3-1/TRBV3-2
length: 16

DNA: TGTGCCAGCAGCCAGCTCGACAGGGGGGGAACAAATGAGCAGTTCTTC
CDR3: CASSQLDRGGTNEQFF
J: TRBJ2-1
D: TRBD1
size: -
V: TRBV4-2
length: 16

DNA: TGTGCCAGCAGCTTGACGGTACCTAATGAAAAACTGTTTTTT
CDR3: CASSLTVPNEKLFF
J: TRBJ1-4
D: -
size: -
V: TRBV5-8
length: 14

DNA: TGTGCCAGCAGCTTAGCGAGTACTAGCTCCGAGCAGTACTTC
CDR3: CASSLASTSSEQYF
J: TRBJ2-7
D: -
size: few
V: TRBV7-2
length: 14

DNA: TGTGCCAGTAACCCCCGGGACAGGGGAGGAGGCTACACCTTC
CDR3: CASNPRDRGGGYTF
J: TRBJ1-2
D: TRBD1
size: once
V: TRBV19
length: 14

DNA: TGTGCCAGCAGCCCCTTTCCGGAAGCGAGTCTTCAGCCCCAGCATTTT
CDR3: CASSPFPEASLQPQHF
J: TRBJ1-5
D: -
size: -
V: TRBV3-1/TRBV3-2
length: 16

DNA: TGTGCCAGTCGCCTGGGACAGGGTCACGGGGAGCTGTTTTTT
CDR3: CASRLGQGHGELFF
J: TRBJ2-2
D: TRBD1
size: once
V: TRBV19
length: 14

DNA: TGTGCCATCAAAGAGGGTCGGATCAAGTTCTTC
CDR3: CAIKEGRIKFF
J: TRBJ2-1
D: -
size: once
V: TRBV10-3
length: 11

DNA: TGTGCCAGCCGCCCCGGGACAACGGAGACCCAGTACTTC
CDR3: CASRPGTTETQYF
J: TRBJ2-5
D: -
size: -
V: TRBV27
length: 13

DNA: TGTGCCAGCAGCGTAGGTGGTAGCGGGGTCCCCATCGAGCAGTTCTTC
CDR3: CASSVGGSGVPIEQFF
J: TRBJ2-1
D: TRBD2
size: -
V: TRBV9
length: 16

DNA: TGCAGCGTTGCGGGGGAACCGGGACTAGCCCCCCTGTTCTTC
CDR3: CSVAGEPGLAPLFF
J: TRBJ2-1
D: TRBD2
size: -
V: TRBV29-1
length: 14

DNA: TGTGCCACCAGTGATTACAGGGAAGCCAGAAGCAACACCATATATTTT
CDR3: CATSDYREARSNTIYF
J: TRBJ1-3
D: -
size: few
V: TRBV24-1
length: 16

DNA: TGTGCCAGCAGTACCCCGGGTCCTCCCCACGAGCAGTACTTC
CDR3: CASSTPGPPHEQYF
J: TRBJ2-7
D: -
size: -
V: TRBV6-5
length: 14

DNA: TGTGCCAGCAGCCCCAGGGGTGGAACTAATGAAAAACTGTTTTTT
CDR3: CASSPRGGTNEKLFF
J: TRBJ1-4
D: -
size: -
V: TRBV14
length: 15

DNA: TGCAGCGTTGGGGGCGGGAGGGCCTCGTACAATGAGCAGTTCTTC
CDR3: CSVGGGRASYNEQFF
J: TRBJ2-1
D: TRBD2
size: -
V: TRBV29-1
length: 15

DNA: TGCGCCAGCAGCCCGACAGTGGGCACTGAAGCTTTCTTT
CDR3: CASSPTVGTEAFF
J: TRBJ1-1
D: -
size: -
V: TRBV5-1
length: 13

DNA: TGTGCTAGCAGCTCGGACAGGGTGGAGACCCAGTACTTC
CDR3: CASSSDRVETQYF
J: TRBJ2-5
D: TRBD1
size: -
V: TRBV7-7
length: 13

DNA: TGTGCCAGCAGCTCAAGTGCGTCCGGGGAGCAGTACTTC
CDR3: CASSSSASGEQYF
J: TRBJ2-7
D: -
size: once
V: TRBV7-3
length: 13

DNA: TGTGCCAGCAGCCACCGGACTAGCGGGGACACAGATACGCAGTATTTT
CDR3: CASSHRTSGDTDTQYF
J: TRBJ2-3
D: TRBD2
size: -
V: TRBV6-2/TRBV6-3
length: 16

DNA: TGTGCCAGTAGTATTACGACAGGCCTATACAATGAGCAGTTCTTC
CDR3: CASSITTGLYNEQFF
J: TRBJ2-1
D: -
size: -
V: TRBV19
length: 15

DNA: TGTGCCAGCAGTTCCCTAGCGATTCTGACCTACAATGAGCAGTTCTTC
CDR3: CASSSLAILTYNEQFF
J: TRBJ2-1
D: -
size: -
V: TRBV28
length: 16

DNA: TGCAGCGTTGAGCGACACGACAGGGGGCGAGGATTCTTC
CDR3: CSVERHDRGRGFF
J: TRBJ2-1
D: TRBD1
size: -
V: TRBV29-1
length: 13

DNA: TGCGCCAGCAGCTTGGGTGGGGACAGGACGAACACCGGGGAGCTGTTTTTT
CDR3: CASSLGGDRTNTGELFF
J: TRBJ2-2
D: TRBD1
size: -
V: TRBV5-1
length: 17

DNA: TGTGCCAGCAGGCTAACTAGCGGGAGGTCGGATACGCAGTATTTT
CDR3: CASRLTSGRSDTQYF
J: TRBJ2-3
D: TRBD2
size: -
V: TRBV2
length: 15

DNA: TGCAGCGCCGAGACAGGGGTGAGGGAGCAGTACTTC
CDR3: CSAETGVREQYF
J: TRBJ2-7
D: TRBD1
size: -
V: TRBV29-1
length: 12

DNA: TGTGCCAGCAGCCAAGGGACAGGGGTGGGTTACGAGCAGTACTTC
CDR3: CASSQGTGVGYEQYF
J: TRBJ2-7
D: TRBD1
size: -
V: TRBV14
length: 15

DNA: TGTGCCATCAGTGAACCCCTAACAGGGAACACTGAAGCTTTCTTT
CDR3: CAISEPLTGNTEAFF
J: TRBJ1-1
D: -
size: few
V: TRBV10-3
length: 15

DNA: TGTGCCAGCAGCTTAGGGATACAGGGCTGGGATCAGCCCCAGCATTTT
CDR3: CASSLGIQGWDQPQHF
J: TRBJ1-5
D: -
size: -
V: TRBV7-9
length: 16

DNA: TGTGCCAGCAGCGTAGCCCGTCAGGGTCGGGGCTACACCTTC
CDR3: CASSVARQGRGYTF
J: TRBJ1-2
D: -
size: -
V: TRBV9
length: 14

DNA: TGCAGTTTTCCATTGCGAGAGACCCAGTACTTC
CDR3: CSFPLRETQYF
J: TRBJ2-5
D: -
size: -
V: TRBV20-1
length: 11

DNA: TGCGCCAGCAGCAAGAGGGACTCCGGGAGGCAGTTCTTC
CDR3: CASSKRDSGRQFF
J: TRBJ2-1
D: -
size: -
V: TRBV5-1
length: 13

DNA: TGTGCCAGCAGTGGAGTTTCGACAGGGGATAAAAATGGCTACACCTTC
CDR3: CASSGVSTGDKNGYTF
J: TRBJ1-2
D: TRBD1
size: -
V: TRBV27
length: 16

DNA: TGTGCCAGCAATAGGGGTAGGGATACGCAGTATTTT
CDR3: CASNRGRDTQYF
J: TRBJ2-3
D: -
size: -
V: TRBV28
length: 12

DNA: TGTGCCAGCAGCCAAGATGGGATTTGGGAGGGCCGAAATGAGCAGTACTTC
CDR3: CASSQDGIWEGRNEQYF
J: TRBJ2-7
D: TRBD2
size: -
V: TRBV14
length: 17

DNA: TGTGCCAGCAGCCCAAGGACAGGGTCGAACACTGAAGCTTTCTTT
CDR3: CASSPRTGSNTEAFF
J: TRBJ1-1
D: TRBD1
size: -
V: TRBV11-2
length: 15

DNA: TGTGCCATCAGTGCACAGGGTCCGGGTGGCTCTGGAAACACCATATATTTT
CDR3: CAISAQGPGGSGNTIYF
J: TRBJ1-3
D: -
size: -
V: TRBV10-3
length: 17

DNA: TGTGCCAGCAGTGAGAACAGGGGAAACTATGGCTACACCTTC
CDR3: CASSENRGNYGYTF
J: TRBJ1-2
D: TRBD1
size: -
V: TRBV6-1
length: 14

DNA: TGTGCCAGTAGTATTACGGGAGGAATTGCTGGGGAGCTGTTTTTT
CDR3: CASSITGGIAGELFF
J: TRBJ2-2
D: TRBD2
size: -
V: TRBV19
length: 15

DNA: TGCGCCAGCAGCTTGGGGCCCCAGGAAAACTATGGCTACACCTTC
CDR3: CASSLGPQENYGYTF
J: TRBJ1-2
D: -
size: -
V: TRBV5-1
length: 15

DNA: TGCAGCGCCGCGGCGGGGGCCAACGTCCTGACTTTC
CDR3: CSAAAGANVLTF
J: TRBJ2-6
D: -
size: -
V: TRBV29-1
length: 12

DNA: TGTGCCAGCAGCTTGGGGGTAGGAGTCGATGGGACCCAGTACTTC
CDR3: CASSLGVGVDGTQYF
J: TRBJ2-5
D: -
size: -
V: TRBV5-8
length: 15

DNA: TGCGCCAGCAGCCAGCAGGGGGGACAGGGCTCTCTAGGCTATGGCTACACCTTC
CDR3: CASSQQGGQGSLGYGYTF
J: TRBJ1-2
D: TRBD1
size: -
V: TRBV4-1
length: 18

DNA: TGTGCCAGCTCACCCCGGACAGGGGGTAATGAAAAACTGTTTTTT
CDR3: CASSPRTGGNEKLFF
J: TRBJ1-4
D: TRBD1
size: -
V: TRBV18
length: 15

DNA: TGTGCCAGCAGTTACTCACAGAACAATGAGCAGTTCTTC
CDR3: CASSYSQNNEQFF
J: TRBJ2-1
D: -
size: -
V: TRBV6-5
length: 13